Listed below are T cell receptor beta chains from one sample, sequenced in a study of T cell repertoires in cytomegalovirus infection. Each CDR3 protein is one row after TCRdb ran MiXCR on the reads. Of roughly 760,000 distinct CDR3 sequences in the sample, 35% are singletons; the top ten hold 2.5% to 3%. Material: PBMCs. Source of these receptors: a human donor in good health (CMV status not recorded). Some clones in this sample may be carry-over from other donors' samples. Each CDR3 is given with its conserved first and last residue. Fields, in order: D gene, clone size, CDR3 length, V gene, J gene, CDR3 protein, CDR3 DNA. D genes are given only for firm matches. Size is stated for part of the rows, as once, few or many counts, or as a class when the clone is expanded.

d_call: -; clone_size: -; cdr3_length: 13; v_call: TRBV7-8; j_call: TRBJ2-7; cdr3_aa: CASSSTLEGEQYF; cdr3_nt: TGTGCCAGCAGCTCCACTTTGGAGGGGGAGCAGTACTTC
d_call: -; clone_size: -; cdr3_length: 14; v_call: TRBV4-3; j_call: TRBJ1-1; cdr3_aa: CASSPTPGNGEVFF; cdr3_nt: TGCGCCAGCAGCCCCACCCCGGGGAACGGTGAAGTTTTCTTT
d_call: TRBD1; clone_size: -; cdr3_length: 17; v_call: TRBV6-2/TRBV6-3; j_call: TRBJ2-5; cdr3_aa: CASSYHGTGGSQETQYF; cdr3_nt: TGTGCCAGCAGTTACCACGGGACAGGGGGCAGCCAAGAGACCCAGTACTTC
d_call: TRBD1; clone_size: -; cdr3_length: 18; v_call: TRBV19; j_call: TRBJ1-5; cdr3_aa: CASSIQRDRGRTSQPQHF; cdr3_nt: TGTGCCAGTAGTATCCAGCGGGACAGGGGTAGGACAAGTCAGCCCCAGCATTTT
d_call: TRBD1; clone_size: -; cdr3_length: 17; v_call: TRBV6-8; j_call: TRBJ1-1; cdr3_aa: CASSYSGQAYGGTEAYF; cdr3_nt: TGTGCCAGCAGTTACTCGGGACAGGCCTATGGGGGCACTGAAGCTTACTTT
d_call: -; clone_size: -; cdr3_length: 15; v_call: TRBV4-1; j_call: TRBJ2-5; cdr3_aa: CASSQEPSAPETQYF; cdr3_nt: TGCGCCAGCAGCCAAGAACCCAGCGCACCAGAGACCCAGTACTTC
d_call: -; clone_size: few; cdr3_length: 15; v_call: TRBV7-9; j_call: TRBJ1-1; cdr3_aa: CASSLQGALTTEAFF; cdr3_nt: TGTGCCAGCAGCTTACAGGGAGCTCTGACGACTGAAGCTTTCTTT
d_call: TRBD2; clone_size: -; cdr3_length: 17; v_call: TRBV15; j_call: TRBJ2-1; cdr3_aa: CATSRGRGLAGISEQFF; cdr3_nt: TGTGCCACCAGCAGAGGCCGGGGACTAGCGGGGATCTCTGAGCAGTTCTTC
d_call: -; clone_size: -; cdr3_length: 13; v_call: TRBV6-5; j_call: TRBJ1-3; cdr3_aa: CASRDWRGNTIYF; cdr3_nt: TGTGCCAGCAGGGATTGGCGTGGAAACACCATATATTTT
d_call: TRBD2; clone_size: many; cdr3_length: 21; v_call: TRBV7-2; j_call: TRBJ2-3; cdr3_aa: CASSLLLPLRLAGAAVDTQYF; cdr3_nt: TGTGCCAGCAGCTTACTTCTACCCCTAAGACTAGCGGGGGCCGCTGTAGATACGCAGTATTTT
d_call: TRBD2; clone_size: -; cdr3_length: 21; v_call: TRBV7-6; j_call: TRBJ2-1; cdr3_aa: CASSLGIGTVTGTSGGNEQFF; cdr3_nt: TGTGCCAGCAGCTTAGGAATTGGGACGGTCACCGGGACTAGCGGGGGGAATGAGCAGTTCTTC
d_call: -; clone_size: -; cdr3_length: 16; v_call: TRBV12-3/TRBV12-4; j_call: TRBJ2-7; cdr3_aa: CASSPQGVGFTDEQYF; cdr3_nt: TGTGCCAGCAGTCCTCAAGGCGTGGGATTTACCGACGAGCAGTACTTC
d_call: TRBD1; clone_size: -; cdr3_length: 16; v_call: TRBV6-5; j_call: TRBJ2-3; cdr3_aa: CAVRSPSKGASGTQYF; cdr3_nt: TGTGCCGTACGATCCCCTTCTAAGGGGGCCTCGGGTACGCAGTATTTT
d_call: TRBD2; clone_size: few; cdr3_length: 15; v_call: TRBV19; j_call: TRBJ2-3; cdr3_aa: CASSDPREGTDTQYF; cdr3_nt: TGTGCCAGTAGTGACCCTCGGGAGGGCACAGATACGCAGTATTTT
d_call: -; clone_size: few; cdr3_length: 17; v_call: TRBV6-1; j_call: TRBJ1-5; cdr3_aa: CASSEVWSKTGYQPQHF; cdr3_nt: TGTGCCAGCAGTGAAGTTTGGTCGAAGACGGGGTATCAGCCCCAGCATTTT
d_call: -; clone_size: -; cdr3_length: 15; v_call: TRBV20-1; j_call: TRBJ2-1; cdr3_aa: CSASLEALTYNEPLF; cdr3_nt: TGCAGTGCTAGCCTCGAGGCACTCACCTACAATGAGCCGTTATTC
d_call: -; clone_size: few; cdr3_length: 16; v_call: TRBV20-1; j_call: TRBJ2-3; cdr3_aa: CSARAPGHFRTDTQYF; cdr3_nt: TGCAGTGCTAGAGCGCCCGGACACTTTAGGACAGATACGCAGTATTTT
d_call: TRBD1; clone_size: -; cdr3_length: 15; v_call: TRBV11-1; j_call: TRBJ1-1; cdr3_aa: CASSPARGRNTEAFF; cdr3_nt: TGTGCCAGCAGCCCGGCCAGGGGGCGGAACACTGAAGCTTTCTTT
d_call: TRBD1; clone_size: few; cdr3_length: 17; v_call: TRBV15; j_call: TRBJ2-1; cdr3_aa: CATSRDVEPTGANEQFF; cdr3_nt: TGTGCCACCAGCAGGGACGTAGAGCCTACAGGGGCCAATGAGCAGTTCTTC
d_call: TRBD1; clone_size: few; cdr3_length: 13; v_call: TRBV10-3; j_call: TRBJ1-6; cdr3_aa: CAVRDRDNSPLHF; cdr3_nt: TGTGCCGTCCGGGACAGGGACAATTCACCCCTCCACTTT
d_call: -; clone_size: many; cdr3_length: 16; v_call: TRBV27; j_call: TRBJ1-1; cdr3_aa: CASSSSTGRVNTEAFF; cdr3_nt: TGTGCCAGCAGTTCCTCCACAGGACGGGTGAACACTGAAGCTTTCTTT
d_call: TRBD2; clone_size: -; cdr3_length: 17; v_call: TRBV29-1; j_call: TRBJ2-1; cdr3_aa: CSVEEGPAGGAGNEQFF; cdr3_nt: TGCAGCGTTGAAGAGGGGCCAGCGGGAGGGGCGGGGAATGAGCAGTTCTTC
d_call: -; clone_size: -; cdr3_length: 12; v_call: TRBV19; j_call: TRBJ1-5; cdr3_aa: CASGSHNQPQHF; cdr3_nt: TGTGCCAGTGGATCCCATAATCAGCCCCAGCATTTT
d_call: TRBD1; clone_size: -; cdr3_length: 14; v_call: TRBV27; j_call: TRBJ2-1; cdr3_aa: CASSYYGTANEQFF; cdr3_nt: TGTGCCAGCAGTTACTACGGGACAGCCAATGAGCAGTTCTTC
d_call: TRBD1; clone_size: few; cdr3_length: 13; v_call: TRBV12-3/TRBV12-4; j_call: TRBJ2-1; cdr3_aa: CASRDREFHEQFF; cdr3_nt: TGTGCCAGCCGGGACAGGGAGTTCCATGAGCAGTTCTTC
d_call: TRBD2; clone_size: once; cdr3_length: 15; v_call: TRBV11-2; j_call: TRBJ2-1; cdr3_aa: CASSWGLAGGREQFF; cdr3_nt: TGTGCCAGCAGCTGGGGACTAGCGGGGGGGCGAGAGCAGTTCTTC
d_call: -; clone_size: -; cdr3_length: 15; v_call: TRBV28; j_call: TRBJ1-4; cdr3_aa: CASSSPEGAGEKLFF; cdr3_nt: TGTGCCAGCAGTTCCCCGGAGGGAGCGGGTGAAAAACTGTTTTTT
d_call: -; clone_size: -; cdr3_length: 13; v_call: TRBV5-6; j_call: TRBJ1-4; cdr3_aa: CASSLARMEKLFF; cdr3_nt: TGTGCCAGCAGCTTGGCGAGGATGGAAAAACTGTTTTTT
d_call: -; clone_size: -; cdr3_length: 14; v_call: TRBV6-5; j_call: TRBJ1-1; cdr3_aa: CASSLRGRIAEAFF; cdr3_nt: TGTGCCAGCAGTCTCCGAGGGAGAATCGCTGAAGCTTTCTTT
d_call: TRBD1; clone_size: few; cdr3_length: 15; v_call: TRBV12-3/TRBV12-4; j_call: TRBJ1-5; cdr3_aa: CASSQTTGKDQPQHF; cdr3_nt: TGTGCCAGCAGTCAGACGACAGGGAAAGATCAGCCCCAGCATTTT
d_call: -; clone_size: -; cdr3_length: 13; v_call: TRBV29-1; j_call: TRBJ1-1; cdr3_aa: CSVEKGLYTEAFF; cdr3_nt: TGCAGCGTTGAGAAGGGACTCTACACTGAAGCTTTCTTT
d_call: -; clone_size: -; cdr3_length: 16; v_call: TRBV5-4; j_call: TRBJ2-3; cdr3_aa: CASSLVRGGGTDTQYF; cdr3_nt: TGTGCCAGCAGCTTGGTCAGGGGAGGTGGGACAGATACGCAGTATTTT
d_call: -; clone_size: -; cdr3_length: 14; v_call: TRBV9; j_call: TRBJ2-3; cdr3_aa: CASSGSGITDTQYF; cdr3_nt: TGTGCCAGCAGCGGTAGCGGAATCACAGATACGCAGTATTTT
d_call: TRBD2; clone_size: few; cdr3_length: 15; v_call: TRBV19; j_call: TRBJ2-7; cdr3_aa: CASSISGGSPYEQYF; cdr3_nt: TGTGCCAGTAGTATTTCGGGCGGGAGCCCCTACGAGCAGTACTTC
d_call: TRBD1; clone_size: -; cdr3_length: 15; v_call: TRBV6-1; j_call: TRBJ1-1; cdr3_aa: CASSGNRGGNTEAFF; cdr3_nt: TGTGCCAGCAGTGGAAACAGGGGGGGAAACACTGAAGCTTTCTTT
d_call: -; clone_size: -; cdr3_length: 17; v_call: TRBV28; j_call: TRBJ2-5; cdr3_aa: CASSLATTEPRRGTQYF; cdr3_nt: TGTGCCAGCAGTTTGGCGACGACAGAGCCAAGACGTGGGACCCAGTACTTC
d_call: TRBD1; clone_size: few; cdr3_length: 15; v_call: TRBV14; j_call: TRBJ1-4; cdr3_aa: CASSHRGTGNEKLFF; cdr3_nt: TGTGCCAGCAGCCACCGGGGGACAGGGAACGAAAAACTGTTTTTT
d_call: -; clone_size: -; cdr3_length: 13; v_call: TRBV7-9; j_call: TRBJ1-1; cdr3_aa: CASSLERDTEAFF; cdr3_nt: TGTGCCAGCAGCCTTGAACGGGACACTGAAGCTTTCTTT
d_call: TRBD1; clone_size: -; cdr3_length: 17; v_call: TRBV5-1; j_call: TRBJ2-5; cdr3_aa: CASKEVSGQGAQETQYF; cdr3_nt: TGCGCCAGCAAAGAGGTCTCAGGACAGGGGGCTCAAGAGACCCAGTACTTC
d_call: TRBD1; clone_size: many; cdr3_length: 14; v_call: TRBV7-9; j_call: TRBJ2-5; cdr3_aa: CAIAGGQGQETQYF; cdr3_nt: TGTGCCATTGCGGGGGGACAGGGGCAAGAGACCCAGTACTTC
d_call: -; clone_size: -; cdr3_length: 15; v_call: TRBV7-6; j_call: TRBJ2-5; cdr3_aa: CASSPTDGDLETQYF; cdr3_nt: TGTGCCAGCAGCCCCACGGACGGGGATCTAGAGACCCAGTACTTC
d_call: -; clone_size: -; cdr3_length: 15; v_call: TRBV7-9; j_call: TRBJ1-1; cdr3_aa: CASSLFRTVDTEAFF; cdr3_nt: TGTGCCAGCAGCTTATTCCGGACAGTTGACACTGAAGCTTTCTTT
d_call: -; clone_size: few; cdr3_length: 13; v_call: TRBV20-1; j_call: TRBJ2-7; cdr3_aa: CSPSGTSQVGQYF; cdr3_nt: TGCAGTCCCTCAGGGACAAGTCAAGTAGGGCAGTACTTC
d_call: TRBD2; clone_size: -; cdr3_length: 15; v_call: TRBV10-2; j_call: TRBJ2-3; cdr3_aa: CASSELAGAISTQYF; cdr3_nt: TGCGCCAGCAGTGAACTAGCGGGGGCCATTAGTACGCAGTATTTT
d_call: -; clone_size: -; cdr3_length: 16; v_call: TRBV7-2; j_call: TRBJ2-2; cdr3_aa: CASSLARRGTTGELFF; cdr3_nt: TGTGCCAGCAGCTTAGCGAGGAGGGGAACCACCGGGGAGCTGTTTTTT